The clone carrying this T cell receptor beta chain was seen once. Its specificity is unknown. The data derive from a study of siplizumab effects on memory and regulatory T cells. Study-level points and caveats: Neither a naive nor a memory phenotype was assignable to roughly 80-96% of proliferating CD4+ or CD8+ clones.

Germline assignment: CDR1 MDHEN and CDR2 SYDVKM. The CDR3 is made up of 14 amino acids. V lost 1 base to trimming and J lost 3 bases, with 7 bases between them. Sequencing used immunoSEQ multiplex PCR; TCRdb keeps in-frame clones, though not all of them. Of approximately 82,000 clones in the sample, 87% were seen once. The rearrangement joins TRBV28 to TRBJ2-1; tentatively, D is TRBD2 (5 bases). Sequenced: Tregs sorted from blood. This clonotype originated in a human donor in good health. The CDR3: CASSLLRDYNEQFF. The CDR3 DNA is TGTGCCAGCAGTTTATTGAGGGACTACAATGAGCAGTTCTTC.